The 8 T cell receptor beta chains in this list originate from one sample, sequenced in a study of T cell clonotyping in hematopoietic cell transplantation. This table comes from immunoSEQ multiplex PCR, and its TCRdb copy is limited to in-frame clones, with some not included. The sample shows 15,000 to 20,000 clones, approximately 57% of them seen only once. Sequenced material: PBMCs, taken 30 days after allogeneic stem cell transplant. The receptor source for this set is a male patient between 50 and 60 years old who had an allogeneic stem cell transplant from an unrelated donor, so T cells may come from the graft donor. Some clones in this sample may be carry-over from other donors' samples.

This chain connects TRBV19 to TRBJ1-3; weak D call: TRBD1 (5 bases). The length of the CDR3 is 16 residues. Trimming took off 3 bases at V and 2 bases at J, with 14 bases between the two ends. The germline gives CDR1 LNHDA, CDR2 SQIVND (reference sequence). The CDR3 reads CASSIQRRQTGNTIYF. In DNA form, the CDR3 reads TGTGCCAGTAGTATTCAGCGGCGACAGACTGGAAACACCATATATTTT.

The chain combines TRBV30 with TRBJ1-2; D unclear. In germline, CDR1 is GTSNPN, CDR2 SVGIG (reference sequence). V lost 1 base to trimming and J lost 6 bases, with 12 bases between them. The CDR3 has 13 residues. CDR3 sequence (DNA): TGTGCCTGGAGTGAGGGTTACGGAGATGGCTACACCTTC. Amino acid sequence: CAWSEGYGDGYTF.

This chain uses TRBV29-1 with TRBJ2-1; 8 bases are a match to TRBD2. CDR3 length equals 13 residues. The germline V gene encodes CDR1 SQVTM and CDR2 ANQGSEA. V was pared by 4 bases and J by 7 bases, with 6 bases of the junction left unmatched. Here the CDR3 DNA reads TGCAGCGTTGTCGGGGGGGCGGGAAATGAGCAGTTCTTC. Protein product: CSVVGGAGNEQFF.

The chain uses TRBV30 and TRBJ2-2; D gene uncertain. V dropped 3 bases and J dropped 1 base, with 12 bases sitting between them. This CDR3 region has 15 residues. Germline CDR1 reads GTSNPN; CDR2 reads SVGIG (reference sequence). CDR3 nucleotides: TGTGCCTGGAGAACCGGGCCCCTGAACACCGGGGAGCTGTTTTTT. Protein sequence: CAWRTGPLNTGELFF.

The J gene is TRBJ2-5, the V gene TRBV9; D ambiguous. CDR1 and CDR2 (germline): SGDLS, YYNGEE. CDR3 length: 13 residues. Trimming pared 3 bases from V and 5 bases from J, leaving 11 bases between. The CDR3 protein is CASSELNGETQYF. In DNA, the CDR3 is TGTGCCAGCAGCGAACTTAATGGGGAGACCCAGTACTTC.

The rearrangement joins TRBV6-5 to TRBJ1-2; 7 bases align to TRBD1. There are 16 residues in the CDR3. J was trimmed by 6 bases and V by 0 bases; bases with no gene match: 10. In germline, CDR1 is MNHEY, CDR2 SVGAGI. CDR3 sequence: CASSYSGTVGKDGYTF. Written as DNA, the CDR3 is TGTGCCAGCAGTTACTCCGGGACAGTAGGAAAGGATGGCTACACCTTC.

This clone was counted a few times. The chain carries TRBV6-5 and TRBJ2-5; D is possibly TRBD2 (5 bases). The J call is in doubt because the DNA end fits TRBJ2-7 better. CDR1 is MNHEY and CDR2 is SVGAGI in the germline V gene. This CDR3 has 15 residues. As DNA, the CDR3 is TGTGCCAGCAGTGTCCGAGGGCTTACTAGATACGAGCAGTACTTC. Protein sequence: CASSVRGLTRYEQYF.

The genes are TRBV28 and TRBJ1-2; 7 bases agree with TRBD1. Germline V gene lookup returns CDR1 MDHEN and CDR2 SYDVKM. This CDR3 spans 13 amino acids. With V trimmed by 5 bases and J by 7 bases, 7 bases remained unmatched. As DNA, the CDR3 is TGTGCCAGCAGTATACAGGGGCGCCCTGGCTACACCTTC. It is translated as CASSIQGRPGYTF.